This entry lists 21 T cell receptor beta chains sequenced from one sample in a study of CD8+CD57+ T cells in acquired aplastic anemia. Profiling of TCR beta VDJ combinations and CDR3 sequences used genomic DNA as template. One entry per CDR3 protein, called by TCRdb with MiXCR from the reads. The sample has about 220,000 distinct CDR3 sequences; almost 35% are singletons. The specimen was sorted CD4+, CD8+, or CD8+CD57+ T cells (not recorded which) from PBMCs. These receptors were collected from a human donor in good health, serving as a control.

In its sample, this clonotype was seen many times. J is TRBJ1-5 and V is TRBV2; possibly TRBD1 for D (6 bases). The V end was cut by 3 bases, the J end by 5 bases, with 11 bases between. Germline loops: CDR1 SNHLY, CDR2 FYNNEI. There are 14 residues in the CDR3. The CDR3: CASSDQGWDQPQHF. CDR3 in DNA: TGTGCCAGCAGTGACCAGGGGTGGGATCAGCCCCAGCATTTT.

A word on this clonotype: This may be a read error: a much more frequent sequence differs by one nucleotide. This chain joins TRBV7-8 and TRBJ2-7, with a weak D call TRBD1 (6 bases). This CDR3 is 15 amino acids long. CDR1 SGHVS and CDR2 FQNEAQ come from the germline V gene. The DNA of the CDR3 is TGTGCCAGCAGCTTTACCCGGACAGCCACCTACGAGCGGTACTTC. It yields the protein CASSFTRTATYERYF.

In regard to this clonotype: A read error is possible here, since a much larger clone lies one base away. The V and J genes are TRBV11-1 and TRBJ1-3; 7 bases map to TRBD1. The CDR3 is made up of 16 amino acids. CDR1 is SGHAT, CDR2 FQDESV, per germline (reference sequence). The CDR3 DNA reads as TGTGCCAGCGGCTTATCGACAGGGTCCGTCGGAAACACCATATATTTT. This translates into CASGLSTGSVGNTIYF.

The V call is TRBV5-6, the J call TRBJ1-6, with D tentatively TRBD1 (5 bases). This CDR3 comprises 16 residues. The germline CDR1 and CDR2 sequences are SGHDT and YYEEEE. Deletions cut 3 bases from V and 6 bases from J, with 16 bases between. Here the CDR3 DNA reads TGTGCCAGCAGCTATTCGTGGGCAGGGAGTAATTCACCCCTCCACTTT. This translates into CASSYSWAGSNSPLHF.

Concerning this clonotype: A much larger clone differs by one base, so this may be a read error. This rearrangement joins TRBV29-1 to TRBJ2-3; D may be TRBD1 (5 bases). Germline assignment: CDR1 SQVTM and CDR2 ANQGSEA. Trimming stripped 7 bases from V and 4 bases from J, with 24 bases between. The CDR3 has 16 residues. CDR3: CSADFGAFGISDTQYF. CDR3 nucleotide sequence: TGCAGCGCCGATTTTGGGGCCTTTGGGATTTCAGATACGCAGTATTTT.

The chain employs TRBV5-4 and TRBJ2-1, with no clear D. The CDR3 length is 18 residues. CDR1 is SGHNT and CDR2 is YYREEE in the germline V gene (reference sequence). Trimming removed 0 bases at V and 1 base at J, with 17 bases between. DNA of the CDR3: TGTGCCAGCAGCTTGGCCGCCAACCTCATGGGGTCCTACAATGAGCAGTTCTTC. This translates into CASSLAANLMGSYNEQFF. The full variable domain, its missing parts supplied by reference TRBV5-4 and TRBJ2-1, is ETGVTQSPTHLIKTRGQQVTLRCSSQSGHNTVSWYQQALGQGPQFIFQYYREEENGRGNFPPRFSGLQFPNYSSELNVNALELDDSALYLCASSLAANLMGSYNEQFFGPGTRLTVL.

This clonotype was picked up many times. The gene calls are TRBV9 and TRBJ2-5; a possible D gene is TRBD2 (6 bases). Germline CDR1 SGDLS, CDR2 YYNGEE. With 8 bases removed from V and 2 bases from J, the gap between germline ends came to 19 bases. The CDR3 length is 15 residues. CDR3 protein: CASNRHPGTQETQYF. CDR3 nucleotides: TGTGCCAGTAACCGACACCCAGGGACTCAAGAGACCCAGTACTTC.

This clonotype showed up many times. This chain joins TRBV7-9 and TRBJ2-3; TRBD1 or TRBD2 may be the D gene (5 bases each). The CDR3 totals 13 residues. The V gene's germline CDR1 is SEHNR and CDR2 FQNEAQ (reference sequence). The germline V and J ends were trimmed by 5 bases and 6 bases, with 12 bases remaining between them. Here the CDR3 reads CASSTLRGDTQYF. CDR3 nucleotide sequence: TGTGCCAGCAGCACCCTCCGGGGCGATACGCAGTATTTT.

Regarding this clonotype: Possible read error: a much larger clone is one base away. The CDR3 carries no conserved terminal phenylalanine or tryptophan, so it likely arises from a read error. The CDR3 sequence is CSARLAGGGETQYV. The CDR3 DNA sequence: TGCAGTGCTAGACTAGCGGGGGGCGGGGAGACCCAGTACGTC. The rearrangement links TRBV20-1 to TRBJ2-5; the match to TRBD2 covers 11 bases. Germline values: CDR1 DFQATT, CDR2 SNEGSKA (reference sequence). CDR3 length: 14 amino acids. V dropped 2 bases and J dropped 5; count of bases not matched to a gene: 4.

This clonotype was recorded at least ten times. The chain combines TRBV12-3 or TRBV12-4 with TRBJ1-2, with TRBD1 as a possible D gene (6 bases). V lost 1 base and J 9 bases, leaving 15 bases between the germline ends. This CDR3 is built from 14 residues. The CDR3 DNA sequence: TGTGCCAGCAGTTTAGACCTGGGGGCGCTGAGCTACACCTTC. Translating gives CASSLDLGALSYTF.

This clonotype was found many times. One end of the junction is discordant with germline, which a read error may explain. This chain links TRBV19 with TRBJ1-5, with D unclear. The germline gives CDR1 LNHDA, CDR2 SQIVND (reference sequence). The CDR3 covers 13 residues. This chain's CDR3 is CVSSITSNQPQHF. Here the CDR3 DNA reads TGTGTCAGTAGTATAACCAGCAATCAGCCCCAGCATTTT.

This chain uses TRBV5-1 with TRBJ2-5, with TRBD2 matching over 9 bases. The CDR3 is 16 residues long. Germline V lookup: CDR1 SGHRS, CDR2 YFSETQ. Trimming cost V 1 base and J 3 bases; bases outside gene matches: 7. As DNA, the CDR3 is TGCGCCAGCAGCTTGAGTCCTAGCGGGGTGGAAGAGACCCAGTACTTC. Amino acid sequence: CASSLSPSGVEETQYF.

This clonotype was seen repeatedly, ten times or more. V and J are TRBV11-1 and TRBJ2-7, with D maybe TRBD2 (6 bases). CDR1 and CDR2 (germline): SGHAT, FQDESV (reference sequence). V was clipped by 4 bases and J by 3 bases, with 16 bases between them. This CDR3 is 15 amino acids long. This CDR3 reads CASSSNWDSSYEQYF. CDR3 sequence (DNA): TGTGCCAGCAGCTCGAACTGGGACTCAAGCTACGAGCAGTACTTC.

The genes are TRBV19 and TRBJ1-2; D remains ambiguous. The CDR3 totals 13 residues. V was shortened by 1 base and J by 2 bases, with 5 bases between the two germline ends. In germline, CDR1 is LNHDA, CDR2 SQIVND (reference sequence). The CDR3 sequence: CASSIGRNYGYTF. The CDR3 DNA reads as TGTGCCAGTAGTATAGGCCGGAACTATGGCTACACCTTC.

This clonotype was found a few times. The rearrangement links TRBV6-1 to TRBJ1-2; no reliable D call. The ends were cut back, 8 bases at V and 3 bases at J, with 16 bases in the middle. Germline values: CDR1 MNHNS, CDR2 SASEGT. This CDR3 has 14 residues. DNA of the CDR3: TGTGCCAGCCAGAGGGCGAGGGCCGACTATGGCTACACCTTC. It yields the protein CASQRARADYGYTF.

This clonotype was seen more than once but under ten times. V usage is TRBV4-2 and J usage is TRBJ2-1, with unresolved D. CDR3 length: 15 amino acids. The V gene lost 4 bases and the J gene lost 0 bases, with 10 bases spanning the gap. Germline assignment: CDR1 LGHNA and CDR2 YNFKEQ. DNA for the CDR3: TGTGCCAGCAGCCCGGCGGAAAGCTCCTACAATGAGCAGTTCTTC. Protein sequence: CASSPAESSYNEQFF.

This chain connects TRBV5-5 to TRBJ2-7; D is ambiguous. V was trimmed by 0 bases and J by 0 bases, leaving 10 bases between them. CDR1 is SGHKS, CDR2 YYEKEE, per germline (reference sequence). This CDR3 contains 15 residues. The CDR3 coding sequence is TGTGCCAGCAGCTTGGCACTCCTATCCTCCTACGAGCAGTACTTC. It encodes CASSLALLSSYEQYF.

Ten or more counts support this clonotype. The chain employs TRBV20-1 and TRBJ2-5; 10 bases are shared with TRBD1. This CDR3 spans 17 amino acids. Germline loops: CDR1 DFQATT, CDR2 SNEGSKA (reference sequence). The V and J ends lost 0 bases and 0 bases, in that order; junction bases with no gene match: 7. CDR3 nucleotides: TGCAGTGCTAGAGATTCCACAGGACAGGGGGACCAAGAGACCCAGTACTTC. This gives the protein CSARDSTGQGDQETQYF.

The chain recombines TRBV6-1 with TRBJ2-5; 9 bases map to TRBD2. The V segment lost 6 bases and the J segment 4 bases; nucleotides outside the gene matches: 9. This CDR3 region has 15 residues. The germline CDR1 and CDR2 sequences are MNHNS and SASEGT. CDR3 amino acids: CASSAILAGIETQYF. The CDR3 bases are TGTGCCAGCAGCGCAATTCTAGCGGGAATAGAGACCCAGTACTTC.

There are many counts of this clonotype. This rearrangement joins TRBV7-9 to TRBJ1-2; 7 bases are a match to TRBD1. This CDR3 region has 13 residues. Unmatched junction bases numbered 6, after V lost 5 bases and J lost 6 bases. Germline CDR1 is SEHNR and CDR2 is FQNEAQ (reference sequence). CDR3 sequence reads: CASSITQGDGYTF. In DNA, the CDR3 is TGTGCCAGCAGCATCACCCAGGGGGATGGCTACACCTTC.

The gene calls are TRBV11-2 and TRBJ2-2; the D is unclear. This CDR3 spans 13 amino acids. The germline V gene encodes CDR1 SGHAT and CDR2 FQNNGV. Trimming left V 3 bases short and J 6 bases short, with 8 bases between. Here the CDR3 reads CASSLDSPGELFF. CDR3 nucleotides: TGTGCCAGCAGCTTGGATAGTCCCGGGGAGCTGTTTTTT.